This TCR beta chain came from a study of CD8+ T cells in alopecia areata. RNA, once extracted, was reverse transcribed into cDNA for use as the sequencing template. Only in-frame clones appear in the TCRdb table, and some are missing; sequencing was by immunoSEQ multiplex PCR. This sample has some 200,000 clones; 50% to 60% occur once, and the top ten carry approximately 14%. The CDR3 covers 11 residues. Trimming took off 4 bases at V and 11 bases at J, with 11 bases between the two ends. Looked up from germline, CDR1 is MNHEY and CDR2 is SVGAGI. The chain is built from TRBV6-5 and TRBJ1-1; maybe TRBD1 (6 bases). The TCR originated in a human donor with alopecia areata. Material: CD4+ T cells sorted from blood, obtained at week 0. CDR3 region: CASSSTGFAFF. The CDR3, as DNA: TGTGCCAGCAGTTCCACAGGGTTTGCTTTCTTT.